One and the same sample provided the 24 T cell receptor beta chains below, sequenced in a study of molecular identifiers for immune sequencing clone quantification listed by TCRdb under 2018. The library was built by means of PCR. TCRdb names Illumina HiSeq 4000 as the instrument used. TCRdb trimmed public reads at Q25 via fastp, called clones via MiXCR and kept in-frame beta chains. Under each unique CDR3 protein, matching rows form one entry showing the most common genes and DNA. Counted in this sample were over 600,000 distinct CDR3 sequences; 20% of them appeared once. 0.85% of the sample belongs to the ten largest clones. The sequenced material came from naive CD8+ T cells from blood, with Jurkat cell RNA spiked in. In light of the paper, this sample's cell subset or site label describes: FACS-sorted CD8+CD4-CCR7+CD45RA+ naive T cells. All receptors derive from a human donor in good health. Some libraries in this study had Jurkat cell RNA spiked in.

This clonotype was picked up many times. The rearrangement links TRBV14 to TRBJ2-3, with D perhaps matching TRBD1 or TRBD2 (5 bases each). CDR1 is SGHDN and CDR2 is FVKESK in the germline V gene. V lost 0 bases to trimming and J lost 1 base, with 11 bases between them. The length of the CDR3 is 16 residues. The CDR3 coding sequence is TGTGCCAGCAGCCAAGATCGGTTGGGGGGCACAGATACGCAGTATTTT. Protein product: CASSQDRLGGTDTQYF.

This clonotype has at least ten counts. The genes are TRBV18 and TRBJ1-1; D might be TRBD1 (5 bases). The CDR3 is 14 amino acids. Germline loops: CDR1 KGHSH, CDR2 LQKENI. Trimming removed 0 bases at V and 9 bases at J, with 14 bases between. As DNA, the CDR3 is TGTGCCAGCTCACCACCCCACGGGGCGCTGAAAGCTTTCTTT. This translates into CASSPPHGALKAFF.

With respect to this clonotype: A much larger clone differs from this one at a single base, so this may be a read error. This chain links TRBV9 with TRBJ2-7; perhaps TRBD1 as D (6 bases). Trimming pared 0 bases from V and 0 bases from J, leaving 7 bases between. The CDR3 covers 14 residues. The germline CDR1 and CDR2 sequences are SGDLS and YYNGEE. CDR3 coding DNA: TGTGCCAGCAGCGTAGAGGACAGCTCCTACGAGCAGTACTTC. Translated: CASSVEDSSYEQYF.

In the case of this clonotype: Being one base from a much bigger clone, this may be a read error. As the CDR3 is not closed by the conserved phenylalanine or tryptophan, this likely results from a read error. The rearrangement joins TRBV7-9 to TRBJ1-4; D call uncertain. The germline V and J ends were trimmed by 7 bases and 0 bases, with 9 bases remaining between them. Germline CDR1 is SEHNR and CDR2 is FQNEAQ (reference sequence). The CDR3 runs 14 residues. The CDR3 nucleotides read TGTGCCAGCACTACAGCCGCAACTAATGAAAAACTGTTTTTG. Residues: CASTTAATNEKLFL.

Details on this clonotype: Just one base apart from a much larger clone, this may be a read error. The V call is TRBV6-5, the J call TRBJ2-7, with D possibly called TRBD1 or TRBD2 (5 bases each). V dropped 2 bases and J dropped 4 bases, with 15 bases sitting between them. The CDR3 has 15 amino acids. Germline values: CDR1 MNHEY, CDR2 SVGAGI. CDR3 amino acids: CASSYPRGTDYEQYF. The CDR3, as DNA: TGTGCCAGCAGTTACCCCCGAGGGACCGATTACGAGCAGTACTTC.

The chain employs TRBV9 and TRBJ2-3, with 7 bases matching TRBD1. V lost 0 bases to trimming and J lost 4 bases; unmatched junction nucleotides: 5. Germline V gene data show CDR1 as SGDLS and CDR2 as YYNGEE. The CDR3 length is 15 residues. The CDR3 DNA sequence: TGTGCCAGCAGCGTAGTAGGGACAGACTCAGATACGCAGTATTTT. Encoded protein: CASSVVGTDSDTQYF.

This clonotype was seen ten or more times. The CDR3 is CASRVAAINTEAFF. DNA of the CDR3: TGTGCCAGCAGAGTCGCCGCGATTAACACTGAAGCTTTCTTT. This rearrangement joins TRBV27 to TRBJ1-1; D unclear. Germline V gene sequence: CDR1 MNHEY, CDR2 SMNVEV (reference sequence). The germline V and J ends were trimmed by 6 bases and 2 bases, with 13 bases remaining between them. The CDR3 runs 14 residues.

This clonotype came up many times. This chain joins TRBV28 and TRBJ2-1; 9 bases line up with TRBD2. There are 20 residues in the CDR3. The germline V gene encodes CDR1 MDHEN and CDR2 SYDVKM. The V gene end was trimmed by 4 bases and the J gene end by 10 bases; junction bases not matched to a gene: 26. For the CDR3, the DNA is TGTGCCAGCAGTTCCAGAGCCAATTCCGGGACTAGCCCGGTGGTCGGAGAGCAGTTCTTC. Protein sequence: CASSSRANSGTSPVVGEQFF.

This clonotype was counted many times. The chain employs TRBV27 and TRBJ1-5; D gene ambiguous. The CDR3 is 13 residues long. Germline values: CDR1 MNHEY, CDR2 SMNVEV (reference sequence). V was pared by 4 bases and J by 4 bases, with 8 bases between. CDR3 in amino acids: CASSSTVNQPQHF. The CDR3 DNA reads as TGTGCCAGCAGTTCAACGGTTAATCAGCCCCAGCATTTT.

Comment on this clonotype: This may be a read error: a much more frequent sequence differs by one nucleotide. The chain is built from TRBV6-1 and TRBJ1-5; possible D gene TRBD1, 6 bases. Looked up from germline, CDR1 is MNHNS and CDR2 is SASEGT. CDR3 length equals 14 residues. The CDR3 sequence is CANSEYTGLQPQHF. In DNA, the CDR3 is TGTGCCAACAGTGAATATACAGGGCTTCAGCCCCAGCATTTT.

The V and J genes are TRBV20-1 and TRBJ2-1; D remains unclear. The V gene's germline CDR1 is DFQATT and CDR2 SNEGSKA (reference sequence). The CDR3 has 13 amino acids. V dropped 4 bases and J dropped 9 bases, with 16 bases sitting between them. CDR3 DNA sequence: TGCAGTGCTACAATACTACTGAAACGTGAGCAGTTCTTC. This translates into CSATILLKREQFF.

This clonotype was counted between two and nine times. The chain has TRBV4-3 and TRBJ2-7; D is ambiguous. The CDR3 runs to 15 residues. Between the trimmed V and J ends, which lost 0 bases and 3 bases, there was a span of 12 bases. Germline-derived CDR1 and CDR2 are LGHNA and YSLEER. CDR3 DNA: TGCGCCAGCAGCCAAGATTTCGGACGTATCTACGAGCAGTACTTC. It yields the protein CASSQDFGRIYEQYF.

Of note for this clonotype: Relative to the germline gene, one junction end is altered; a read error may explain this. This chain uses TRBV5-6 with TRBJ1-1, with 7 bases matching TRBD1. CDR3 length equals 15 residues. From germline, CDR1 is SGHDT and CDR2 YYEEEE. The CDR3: CASSLVRGMNTEALF. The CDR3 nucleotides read TGTGCCAGCAGCTTGGTCAGGGGGATGAACACTGAAGCTCTCTTT.

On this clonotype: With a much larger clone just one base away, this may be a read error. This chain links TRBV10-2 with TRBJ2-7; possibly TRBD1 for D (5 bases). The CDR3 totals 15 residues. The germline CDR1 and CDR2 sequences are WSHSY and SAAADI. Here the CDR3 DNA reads TGCGTCAGCAGTGAGTCGGACAACCGGGCCTACGAGCAGTACTTC. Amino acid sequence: CVSSESDNRAYEQYF.

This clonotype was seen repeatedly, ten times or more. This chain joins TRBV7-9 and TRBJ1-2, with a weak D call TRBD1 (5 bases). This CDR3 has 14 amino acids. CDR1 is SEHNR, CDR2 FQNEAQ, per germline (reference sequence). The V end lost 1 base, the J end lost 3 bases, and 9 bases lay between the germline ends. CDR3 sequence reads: CASSLGTGHYGYTF. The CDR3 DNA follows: TGTGCCAGCAGCTTAGGTACAGGCCACTATGGCTACACCTTC.

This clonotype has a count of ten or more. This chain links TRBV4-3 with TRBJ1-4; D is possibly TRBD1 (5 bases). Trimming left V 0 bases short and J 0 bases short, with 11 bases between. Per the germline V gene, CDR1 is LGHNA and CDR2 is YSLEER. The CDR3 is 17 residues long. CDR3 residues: CASSQDLVGATNEKLFF. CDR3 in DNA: TGCGCCAGCAGCCAAGATTTAGTGGGGGCAACTAATGAAAAACTGTTTTTT.

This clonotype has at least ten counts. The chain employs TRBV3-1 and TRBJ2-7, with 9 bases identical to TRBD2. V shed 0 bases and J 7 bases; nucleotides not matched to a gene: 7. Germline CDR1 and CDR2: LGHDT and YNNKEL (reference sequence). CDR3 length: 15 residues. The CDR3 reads CASSQELGLALEQYF. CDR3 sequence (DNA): TGTGCCAGCAGCCAAGAGCTCGGACTAGCGCTGGAGCAGTACTTC.

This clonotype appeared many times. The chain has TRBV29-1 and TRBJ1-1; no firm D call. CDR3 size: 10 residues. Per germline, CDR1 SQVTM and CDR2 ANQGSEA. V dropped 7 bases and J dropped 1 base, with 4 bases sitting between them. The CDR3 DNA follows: TGCAGCGCCCAGAACACTGAAGCTTTCTTT. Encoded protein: CSAQNTEAFF. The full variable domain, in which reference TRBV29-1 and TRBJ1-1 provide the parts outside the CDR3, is SAVISQKPSRDICQRGTSLTIQCQVDSQVTMMFWYRQQPGQSLTLIATANQGSEATYESGFVIDKFPISRPNLTFSTLTVSNMSPEDSSIYLCSAQNTEAFFGQGTRLTVV.

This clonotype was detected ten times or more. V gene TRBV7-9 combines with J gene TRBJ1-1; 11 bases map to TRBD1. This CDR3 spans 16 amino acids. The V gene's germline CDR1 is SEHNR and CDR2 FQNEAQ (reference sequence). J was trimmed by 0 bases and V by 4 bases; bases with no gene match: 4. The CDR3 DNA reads TGTGCCAGCAGCTCAGAGGACAGGGGGCTGAACACTGAAGCTTTCTTT. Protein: CASSSEDRGLNTEAFF.

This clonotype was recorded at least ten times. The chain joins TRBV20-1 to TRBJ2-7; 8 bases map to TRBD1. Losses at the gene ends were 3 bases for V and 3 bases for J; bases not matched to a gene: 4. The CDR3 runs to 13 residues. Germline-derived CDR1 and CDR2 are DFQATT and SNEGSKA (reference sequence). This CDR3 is CSARGQDSYEQYF. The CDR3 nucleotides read TGCAGTGCTAGGGGACAGGACAGCTACGAGCAGTACTTC.

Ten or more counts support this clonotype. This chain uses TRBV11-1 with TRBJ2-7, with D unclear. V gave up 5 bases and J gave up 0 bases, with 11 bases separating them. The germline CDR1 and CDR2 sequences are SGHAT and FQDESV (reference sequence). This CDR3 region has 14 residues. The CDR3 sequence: CASSQSENSYEQYF. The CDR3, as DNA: TGTGCCAGCAGCCAGTCAGAGAACTCCTACGAGCAGTACTTC.

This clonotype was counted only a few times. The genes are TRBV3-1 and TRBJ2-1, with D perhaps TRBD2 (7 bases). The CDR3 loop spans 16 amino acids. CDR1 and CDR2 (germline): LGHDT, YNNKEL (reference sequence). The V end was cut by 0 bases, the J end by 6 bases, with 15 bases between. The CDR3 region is CASSQDTGLGGNEQFF. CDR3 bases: TGTGCCAGCAGCCAAGATACAGGACTAGGGGGCAATGAGCAGTTCTTC.

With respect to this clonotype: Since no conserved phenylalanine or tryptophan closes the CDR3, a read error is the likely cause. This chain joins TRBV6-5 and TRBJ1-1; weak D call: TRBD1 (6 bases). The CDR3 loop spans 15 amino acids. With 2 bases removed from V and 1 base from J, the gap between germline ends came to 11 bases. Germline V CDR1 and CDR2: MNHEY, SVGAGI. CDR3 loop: CASSYTTTGNTEAFS. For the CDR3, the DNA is TGTGCCAGCAGTTACACGACGACAGGGAACACTGAAGCTTTCTCT.

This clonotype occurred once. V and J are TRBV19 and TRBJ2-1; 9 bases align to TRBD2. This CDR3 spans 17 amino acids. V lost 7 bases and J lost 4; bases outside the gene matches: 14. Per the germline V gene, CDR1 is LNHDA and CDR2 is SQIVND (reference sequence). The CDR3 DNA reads TGTGCCAGTACGGCGGGAGGGCCTCTCTTAGGGTACAATGAGCAGTTCTTC. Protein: CASTAGGPLLGYNEQFF.